Below, 3 T cell receptor beta chains from the same sample are listed, as sequenced in a study of radiotherapy plus CTLA-4 blockade in lung cancer. Sequencing used immunoSEQ multiplex PCR; TCRdb keeps in-frame clones, though not all of them. This table has around 78,000 clones, around 81% appearing once. Sequencing was performed on peripheral blood, taken from a patient treated with radiotherapy plus ipilimumab. The receptors were gathered from a human donor with non-small cell lung cancer who had a partial response to radiotherapy plus ipilimumab. Some clones in this sample may be carry-over from other donors' samples.

This clone was seen a single time. The V and J genes are TRBV28 and TRBJ2-7, with D possibly being TRBD1 (6 bases). The ends were cut back, 6 bases at V and 4 bases at J, with 16 bases in the middle. CDR1 is MDHEN and CDR2 is SYDVKM in the germline V gene. The CDR3 has 14 amino acids. The CDR3 is CASRYPGQTYEQYF. The DNA for the CDR3 is TGTGCCAGCAGGTACCCGGGACAAACTTACGAGCAGTACTTC.

The V and J genes are TRBV28 and TRBJ1-5; TRBD1 agrees at 8 bases. The CDR3 has 16 amino acids. The V gene's germline CDR1 is MDHEN and CDR2 SYDVKM. Trimming took 3 bases from V and 9 from J; bases not matched to a gene: 13. In DNA form, the CDR3 reads TGTGCCAGCAGTTTCCGAGGACAGGGATTTTATTTGCCCCAGCATTTT. Translating it yields CASSFRGQGFYLPQHF.

The chain combines TRBV7-2 with TRBJ2-7; tentatively, D is TRBD1 (5 bases). The germline CDR1 and CDR2 sequences are SGHTA and FQGNSA. This CDR3 is 15 amino acids long. Trimming pared 2 bases from V and 2 bases from J, leaving 13 bases between. Here the CDR3 reads CASSLNIQATYEQYF. CDR3 DNA: TGTGCCAGCAGCTTAAACATACAGGCCACCTACGAGCAGTACTTC.